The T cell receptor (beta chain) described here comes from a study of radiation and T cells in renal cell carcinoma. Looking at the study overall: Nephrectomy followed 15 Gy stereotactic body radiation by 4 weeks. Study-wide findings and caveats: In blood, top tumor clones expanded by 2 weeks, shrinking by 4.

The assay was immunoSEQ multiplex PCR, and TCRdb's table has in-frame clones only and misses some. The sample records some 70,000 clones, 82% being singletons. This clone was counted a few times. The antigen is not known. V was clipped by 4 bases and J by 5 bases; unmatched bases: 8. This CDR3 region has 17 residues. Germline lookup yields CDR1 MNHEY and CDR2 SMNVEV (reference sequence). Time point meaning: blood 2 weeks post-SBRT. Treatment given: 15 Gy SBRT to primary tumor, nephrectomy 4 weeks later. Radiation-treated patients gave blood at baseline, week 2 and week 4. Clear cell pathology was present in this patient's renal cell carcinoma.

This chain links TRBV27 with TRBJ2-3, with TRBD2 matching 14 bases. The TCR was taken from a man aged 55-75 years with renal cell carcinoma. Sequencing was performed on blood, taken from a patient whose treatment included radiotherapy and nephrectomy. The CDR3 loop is CASSSPGLAGEKDTQYF. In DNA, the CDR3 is TGTGCCAGCAGTTCGCCGGGACTAGCGGGAGAAAAAGATACGCAGTATTTT.